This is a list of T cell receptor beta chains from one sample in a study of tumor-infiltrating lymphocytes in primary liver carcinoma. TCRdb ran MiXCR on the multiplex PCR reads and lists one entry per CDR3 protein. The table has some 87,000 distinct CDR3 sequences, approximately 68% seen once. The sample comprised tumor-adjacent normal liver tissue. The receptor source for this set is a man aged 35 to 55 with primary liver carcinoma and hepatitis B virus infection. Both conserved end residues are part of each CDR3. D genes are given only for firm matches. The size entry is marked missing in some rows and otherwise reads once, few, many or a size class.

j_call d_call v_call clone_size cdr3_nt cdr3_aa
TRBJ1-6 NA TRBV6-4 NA TGTGCCAGCAGCCCAGGACATGGGTACTCACCCCTCCACTTT CASSPGHGYSPLHF
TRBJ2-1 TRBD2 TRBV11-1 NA TGTGCCATAAGCATGGGACTAGCGGGAGAAGTTGACAATGAGCAGTTCTTC CAISMGLAGEVDNEQFF
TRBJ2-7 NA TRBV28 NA TGTGCCAGCAGTCCCCCGGGTGGGGTGGACGAGCAGTACTTC CASSPPGGVDEQYF
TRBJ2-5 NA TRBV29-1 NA TGCAGAGTAGGACAGCAGATTAGAGAGACCCAGTACTTC CRVGQQIRETQYF
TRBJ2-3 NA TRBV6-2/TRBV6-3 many TGTGCCAGCAGTTACTCGGTTCAGGGTGCGGCAGATACGCAGTATTTT CASSYSVQGAADTQYF
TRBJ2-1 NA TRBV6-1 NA TGTGCCACGGGCCCGGACACCGCTTACAATGAGCAGCTCTTC CATGPDTAYNEQLF
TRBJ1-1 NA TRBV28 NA TGTGCCAGCCAGGTGGATACTGAAGCTTTCTTT CASQVDTEAFF
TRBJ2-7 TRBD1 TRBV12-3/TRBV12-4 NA TGTGCCAGCACGGACAGGGGCGCAGTCGAGCACTACTTC CASTDRGAVEHYF
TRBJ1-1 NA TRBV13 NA TGTGCCAGCAGCTCTGCCCGCGAAAGGGGGGTAGGCACTGAAGCTTTCTTT CASSSARERGVGTEAFF
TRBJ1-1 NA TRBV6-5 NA TGTGCCAGCAGTTACCTCGGGAAAGAGAACACTGAAGTTTTCTTT CASSYLGKENTEVFF
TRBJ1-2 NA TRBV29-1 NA TGCAGCGTTGAAGACGAGGGCTATGGCTTCGCCTTC CSVEDEGYGFAF
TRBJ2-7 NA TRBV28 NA TGTGCCAGCAGTTTGGGGACGGCGAGGGAGCAGTACTTC CASSLGTAREQYF
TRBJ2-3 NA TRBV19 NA TGTGCCAGTAGTATGCAGTTGGCCACAGATACGAAGTATTTT CASSMQLATDTKYF
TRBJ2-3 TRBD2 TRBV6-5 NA TGTGTCGGCAGTTACTCTTTTGCTAGCGGAAGCACAGATACGCAGTATTTT CVGSYSFASGSTDTQYF
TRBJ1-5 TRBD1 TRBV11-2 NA TGTCCCAGCAGCCCATATACAGGGGCCCAGCCCCAGCATTTT CPSSPYTGAQPQHF
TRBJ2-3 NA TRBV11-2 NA TGTGCCAGTAGCTTGGGCATAGATACGCAGTATTTT CASSLGIDTQYF
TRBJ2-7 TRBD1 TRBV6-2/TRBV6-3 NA TGTGCCAGCAGTTGCTCGATCAACCAGGGACAGGACCCCTACGAGCGGTACTTC CASSCSINQGQDPYERYF
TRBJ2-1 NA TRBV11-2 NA TGTGCCGGCAGCTTAGATTCTAGCGGCAGGGGTGAGCAGTTTTTC CAGSLDSSGRGEQFF
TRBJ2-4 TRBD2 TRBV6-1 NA TGTGCCATCAGTCTGACCGGGGGGGCCAAGAACATTCAGTACTTC CAISLTGGAKNIQYF
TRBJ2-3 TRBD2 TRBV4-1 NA TGCGCCAGCAGCCAACGGACTAGCGGGAGGACGTCCGACAGAGATACGCAGTATTTT CASSQRTSGRTSDRDTQYF
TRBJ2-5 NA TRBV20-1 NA TGCAGTGCTAGGGACAGCCAACTCCTGGGGGAGACCCAGTACTTC CSARDSQLLGETQYF
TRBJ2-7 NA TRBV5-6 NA TGTGCCAACAGCTCGGAAAGCTACGAGCAGTACTTC CANSSESYEQYF
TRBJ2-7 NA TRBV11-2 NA TGTGCAAGCAGCTTAGATTTGAGGGCAGACTACGAGCAGTACTTC CASSLDLRADYEQYF
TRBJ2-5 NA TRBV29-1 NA TGCAGCGTTGACCGGTACATTGATGAGGCCCAGTACTTC CSVDRYIDEAQYF
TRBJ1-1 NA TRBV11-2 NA TGTGCCAGCAGCTTAACCCCAGGGTTCATTGAAGCTTTCTTT CASSLTPGFIEAFF
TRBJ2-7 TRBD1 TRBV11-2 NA TGTGCCAGCTTAGACTTTCTGGGACAGGGCTACGAGCAGTACTTC CASLDFLGQGYEQYF
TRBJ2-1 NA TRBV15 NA TGTGCCACCAGCAGAGCCGTAGACAATGAGCAGTTCTTC CATSRAVDNEQFF
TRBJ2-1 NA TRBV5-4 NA TGTGCCAGCAGTGGGGACAGCGGGGATGAGCAGTTCTTC CASSGDSGDEQFF
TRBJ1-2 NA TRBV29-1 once TGCAGCGATCGGGTGGGGTGCGGCTTTGACTACACCTTC CSDRVGCGFDYTF
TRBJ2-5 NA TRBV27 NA TGTGCCAGCAGTTTAATAGGGACGGTCTTCCAAGAGACCCAGTACTTC CASSLIGTVFQETQYF
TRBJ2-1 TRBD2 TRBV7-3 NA TGTGCCAGCAGCACCGCGGGCGGGAGAGACAACAATGAGCAGTTCTTC CASSTAGGRDNNEQFF
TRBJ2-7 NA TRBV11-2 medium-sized TGTGCCAGCCCCAAAGAGGCGCCCTACGAGCAGTACTTC CASPKEAPYEQYF
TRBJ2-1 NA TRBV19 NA TGTGCCAGTAATGCCCCCAGCTACAATGAGCAGTTCTTC CASNAPSYNEQFF
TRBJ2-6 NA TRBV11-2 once TGTGTCAGCAGCTTAGAACGGCCCGGGGGAGACGTCCTGACTTTC CVSSLERPGGDVLTF
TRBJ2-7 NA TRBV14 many TGTGCCAGCAGCCAAGGCCGGGCCCGCACGTACGAGCAGTACTTC CASSQGRARTYEQYF
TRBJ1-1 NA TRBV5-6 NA TGTGCCGGCGGTCCCGGGACGTCCGGCACTGAAGCTTTCTTT CAGGPGTSGTEAFF
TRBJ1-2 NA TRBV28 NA TGTGCCAGCAGTTACAGGGATGTCTACACCTTC CASSYRDVYTF
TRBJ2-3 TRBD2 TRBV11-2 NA TGTGCCAGCAACTCTAGCACTAGCGGGATTAGCACAGATACGCAGTATTTT CASNSSTSGISTDTQYF
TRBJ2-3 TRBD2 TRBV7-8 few TGTGCCAGCAGCTCCGAGACTAGCGGGAGGTTGGATACGCAGTATTTT CASSSETSGRLDTQYF
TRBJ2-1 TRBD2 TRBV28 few TGTGCCAGCAGTTTATGGGGCGGGAGAGGTTTCTTC CASSLWGGRGFF
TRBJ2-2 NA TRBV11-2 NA TGTGCCTGCAACAAAGGACAGGGAGGGACCGGGGAGCTGTTTTTT CACNKGQGGTGELFF
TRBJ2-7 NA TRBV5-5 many TGTGCCAGCAGCTTCGGGCAACCCCTGACGGCCGAGCAGTACTTC CASSFGQPLTAEQYF
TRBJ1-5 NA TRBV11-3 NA TGTGCCAGCAGCTTAGTGACCATGGGTGGCAATCAGCCCCAGCATTTT CASSLVTMGGNQPQHF
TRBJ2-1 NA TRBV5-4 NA TGTCCCAGCAGCGTCGGTTACAGCTCCTACAATGAGCAGTTCTTC CPSSVGYSSYNEQFF
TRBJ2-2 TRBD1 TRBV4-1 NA TGCGCCAGCAGCCCGGACAGGGTGAATGCCGGGGAACTGGTTTTT CASSPDRVNAGELVF